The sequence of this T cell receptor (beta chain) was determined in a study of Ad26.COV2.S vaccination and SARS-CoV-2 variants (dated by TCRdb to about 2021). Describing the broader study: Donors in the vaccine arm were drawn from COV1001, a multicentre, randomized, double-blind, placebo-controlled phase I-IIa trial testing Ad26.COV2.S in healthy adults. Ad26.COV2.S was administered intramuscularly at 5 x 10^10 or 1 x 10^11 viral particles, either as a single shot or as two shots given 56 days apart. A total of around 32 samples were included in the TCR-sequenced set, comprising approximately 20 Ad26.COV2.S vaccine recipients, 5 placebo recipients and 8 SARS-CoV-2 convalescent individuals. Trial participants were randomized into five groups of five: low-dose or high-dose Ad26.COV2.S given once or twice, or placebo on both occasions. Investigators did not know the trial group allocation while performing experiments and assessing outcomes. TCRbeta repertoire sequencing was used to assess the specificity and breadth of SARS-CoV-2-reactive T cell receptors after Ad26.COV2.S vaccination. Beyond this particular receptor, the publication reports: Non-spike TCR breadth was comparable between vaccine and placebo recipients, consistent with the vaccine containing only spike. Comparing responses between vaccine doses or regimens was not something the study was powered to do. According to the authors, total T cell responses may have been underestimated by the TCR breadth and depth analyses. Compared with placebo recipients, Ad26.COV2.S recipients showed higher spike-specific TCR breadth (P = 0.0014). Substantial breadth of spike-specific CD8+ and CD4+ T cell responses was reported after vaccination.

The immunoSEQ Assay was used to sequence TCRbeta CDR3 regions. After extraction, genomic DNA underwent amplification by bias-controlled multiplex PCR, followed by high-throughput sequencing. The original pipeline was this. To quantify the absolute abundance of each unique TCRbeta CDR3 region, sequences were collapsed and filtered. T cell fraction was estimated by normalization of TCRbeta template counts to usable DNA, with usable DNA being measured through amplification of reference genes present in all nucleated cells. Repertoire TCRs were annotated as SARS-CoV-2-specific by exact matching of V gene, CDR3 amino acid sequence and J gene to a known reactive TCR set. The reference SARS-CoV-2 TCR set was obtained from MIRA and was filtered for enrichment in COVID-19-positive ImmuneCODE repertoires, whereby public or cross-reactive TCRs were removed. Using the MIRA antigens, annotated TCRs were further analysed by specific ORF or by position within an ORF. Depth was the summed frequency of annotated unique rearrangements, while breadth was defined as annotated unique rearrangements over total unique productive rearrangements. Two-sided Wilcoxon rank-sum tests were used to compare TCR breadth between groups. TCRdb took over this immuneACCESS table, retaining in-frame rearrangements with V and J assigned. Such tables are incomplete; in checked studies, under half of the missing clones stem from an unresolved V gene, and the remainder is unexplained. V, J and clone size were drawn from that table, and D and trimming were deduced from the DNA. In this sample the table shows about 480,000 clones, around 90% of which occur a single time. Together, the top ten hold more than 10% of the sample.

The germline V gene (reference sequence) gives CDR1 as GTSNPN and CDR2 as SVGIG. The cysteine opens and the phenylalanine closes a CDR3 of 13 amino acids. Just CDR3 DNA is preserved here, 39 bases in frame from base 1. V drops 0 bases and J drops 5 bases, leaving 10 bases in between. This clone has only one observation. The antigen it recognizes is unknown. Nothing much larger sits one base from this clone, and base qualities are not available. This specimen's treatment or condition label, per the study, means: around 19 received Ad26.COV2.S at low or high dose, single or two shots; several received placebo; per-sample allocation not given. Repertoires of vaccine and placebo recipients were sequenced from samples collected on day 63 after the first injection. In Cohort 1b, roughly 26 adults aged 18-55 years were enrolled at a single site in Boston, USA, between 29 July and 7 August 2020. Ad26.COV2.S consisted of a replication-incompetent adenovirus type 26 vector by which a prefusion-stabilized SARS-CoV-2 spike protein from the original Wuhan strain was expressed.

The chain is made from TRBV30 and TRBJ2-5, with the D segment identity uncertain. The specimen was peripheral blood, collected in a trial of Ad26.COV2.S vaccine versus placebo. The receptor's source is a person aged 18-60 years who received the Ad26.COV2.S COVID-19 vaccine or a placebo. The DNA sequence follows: TGTGCCTGGAGTGTTTGGCTAGGGGAGACCCAGTACTTC. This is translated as CAWSVWLGETQYF.